This is a list of T cell receptor beta chains from one sample in a study of T cells after yellow fever vaccination. TCRdb ran MiXCR on the 5' RACE reads and lists one entry per CDR3 protein. Among roughly 310,000 distinct CDR3 sequences, approximately 9% were seen once, and the ten largest hold roughly 18%. Sequencing was performed on PBMCs, taken on the day of the first yellow fever vaccination. The receptor set was obtained from a man aged 18 to 29 who received the YFV17D yellow fever vaccine. Both conserved end residues are part of each CDR3. Each record gives: J gene, D gene, V gene, clone size, CDR3 protein, CDR3 DNA. The D gene is left open where the match is weak. The size entry is marked missing in some rows and otherwise reads once, few, many or a size class.

>TRBJ2-3|-|TRBV4-3|-
CASSREGSSTDTQYF
TGCGCCAGCAGCCGAGAAGGGTCTAGCACAGATACGCAGTATTTT
>TRBJ1-2|TRBD1|TRBV6-2/TRBV6-3|-
CASRPGTGGAWTF
TGTGCCAGCAGGCCCGGGACAGGGGGCGCGTGGACCTTC
>TRBJ2-5|TRBD2|TRBV12-3/TRBV12-4|many
CASSFASGAQETQYF
TGTGCCAGCAGCTTCGCTAGCGGAGCCCAAGAGACCCAGTACTTC
>TRBJ2-7|-|TRBV10-3|few
CAISEGPRDEQYF
TGTGCCATCAGTGAAGGACCACGGGACGAGCAGTACTTC
>TRBJ1-3|TRBD1|TRBV7-2|few
CASSQDRGWSGNTIYF
TGTGCCAGCAGCCAGGACAGGGGGTGGTCTGGAAACACCATATATTTT
>TRBJ1-1|-|TRBV6-5|few
CASRDSGEAFF
TGTGCCAGCAGGGACAGCGGTGAAGCTTTCTTT
>TRBJ2-2|TRBD2|TRBV5-1|-
CASSLESSGGTGELFF
TGCGCCAGCAGCTTGGAATCTAGCGGAGGCACCGGGGAGCTGTTTTTT
>TRBJ2-4|-|TRBV5-1|many
CASSLGVRNIQYF
TGCGCCAGCAGCTTGGGAGTACGTAACATTCAGTACTTC
>TRBJ2-3|-|TRBV7-3|many
CASSLREGDTQYF
TGTGCCAGCAGCTTAAGAGAGGGAGATACGCAGTATTTT
>TRBJ2-1|-|TRBV7-2|few
CASSLMTEAQFF
TGTGCCAGCAGCTTAATGACCGAAGCGCAGTTCTTC
>TRBJ1-4|-|TRBV19|few
CASSMRRGREKLFF
TGTGCCAGTAGTATGAGAAGAGGACGCGAAAAACTGTTTTTT
>TRBJ2-5|TRBD2|TRBV4-1|-
CASSQVSGGQETQYF
TGCGCCAGCAGCCAAGTATCGGGGGGCCAAGAGACCCAGTACTTC
>TRBJ2-7|-|TRBV3-1|many
CASTPIPAAYYEQYF
TGTGCCAGCACCCCGATCCCAGCGGCTTATTACGAGCAGTACTTC
>TRBJ2-1|-|TRBV5-4|few
CASSSPGGGAANEQFF
TGTGCCAGCAGCTCCCCTGGAGGGGGGGCCGCCAATGAGCAGTTCTTC
>TRBJ1-2|-|TRBV20-1|-
CSAREAIGGGYTF
TGCAGTGCTAGAGAGGCGATCGGAGGAGGCTACACCTTC
>TRBJ2-5|-|TRBV20-1|-
CSARDGRAGETQYF
TGCAGTGCTAGAGATGGACGAGCCGGGGAGACCCAGTACTTC